These 13 T cell receptor beta chains share one sample of origin, sequenced in a study of response to subunit inactivated influenza vaccine. TCRdb reanalysed the RT-PCR reads using MiXCR and keeps one entry per CDR3 protein. The top ten clones hold roughly a third of a sample with 170,000 or so distinct CDR3 sequences, around 10% of them seen once. Sequenced material: CD8+ T cells sorted from PBMCs, taken 23 months after vaccination. The source is a man in his fifties or sixties who received an inactivated influenza vaccine.

This clonotype was counted at least ten times. The chain carries TRBV10-3 and TRBJ1-5; D unresolved. V lost 0 bases and J 5 bases, leaving 14 bases between the germline ends. Germline assignment: CDR1 ENHRY and CDR2 SYGVKD. The CDR3 is 16 residues long. The CDR3 coding sequence is TGTGCCATCAGTGAGTCTTTGTACGGTGTCGATCAGCCCCAGCATTTT. The encoded protein is CAISESLYGVDQPQHF.

V is TRBV4-1 and J is TRBJ2-5, with D perhaps matching TRBD1 or TRBD2 (5 bases each). The ends were cut back, 2 bases at V and 1 base at J, with 8 bases in the middle. From germline, CDR1 is MGHRA and CDR2 YSYEKL. This CDR3 is 14 amino acids long. Here the CDR3 reads CASSQSGTQETQYF. DNA for the CDR3: TGCGCCAGCAGCCAATCCGGGACCCAAGAGACCCAGTACTTC.

This chain uses TRBV20-1 with TRBJ1-6; D not resolved. The CDR3 is 15 residues long. CDR1 and CDR2 (germline): DFQATT, SNEGSKA (reference sequence). Trimming removed 0 bases at V and 13 bases at J, with 19 bases between. CDR3 loop: CSARERGPPLDPLHF. The CDR3 DNA reads as TGCAGTGCTAGAGAGAGAGGCCCACCTTTAGACCCCCTCCACTTT.

The V call is TRBV5-5, the J call TRBJ2-1, with 8 bases aligning to TRBD2. V shed 3 bases and J 6 bases; nucleotides not matched to a gene: 11. The germline gives CDR1 SGHKS, CDR2 YYEKEE (reference sequence). This CDR3 has 16 residues. CDR3 region: CASSYLTSAEVNEQFF. The CDR3 nucleotides are TGTGCCAGCAGCTACTTGACTAGCGCAGAGGTCAATGAGCAGTTCTTC.

This clonotype was counted a few times. The gene calls are TRBV11-2 and TRBJ2-1, with D possibly called TRBD1 or TRBD2 (6 bases each). The CDR3 loop spans 21 amino acids. Germline CDR1 reads SGHAT; CDR2 reads FQNNGV. V was shortened by 2 bases and J by 1 base, with 27 bases between the two germline ends. The CDR3 DNA sequence: TGTGCCAGCAGCTTACCAAAATATACTAGTAGGGGGGCCTTTTCCTACAATGAGCAGTTCTTC. Amino acid sequence: CASSLPKYTSRGAFSYNEQFF.

V usage is TRBV4-3 and J usage is TRBJ2-4, with D possibly being TRBD1 (6 bases). The CDR3 runs to 16 residues. Per the germline V gene, CDR1 is LGHNA and CDR2 is YSLEER. The V gene lost 1 base and the J gene lost 0 bases, with 10 bases spanning the gap. This chain's CDR3 is CASSQGGGIAKNIQYF. DNA of the CDR3: TGCGCCAGCAGCCAAGGAGGGGGAATAGCCAAAAACATTCAGTACTTC.

This clonotype has more than one count but fewer than ten. CDR3 sequence (DNA): TGTGCCAGCAGCTCCGGACAGGGAGATGGCTACACCTTC. This sequence encodes CASSSGQGDGYTF. The chain combines TRBV7-9 with TRBJ1-2, with 8 bases fitting TRBD1. CDR3 length: 13 amino acids. Germline trimming cut 4 bases from V and 6 bases from J; bases unmatched to any gene: 4. The germline CDR1 and CDR2 sequences are SEHNR and FQNEAQ (reference sequence).

The chain combines TRBV29-1 with TRBJ2-3, with a weak D call TRBD2 (8 bases). V was cut by 7 bases and J by 1 base, with 15 bases left in between. Germline V gives CDR1 SQVTM, CDR2 ANQGSEA. The CDR3 sequence is 14 residues long. The CDR3 spells CSGRQGLGTDTQYF. The DNA of the CDR3 is TGCAGCGGGCGACAGGGACTAGGCACAGATACGCAGTATTTT.

This clonotype was seen a handful of times. The V call is TRBV7-9, the J call TRBJ1-2; D is perhaps TRBD1 (6 bases). CDR3 length: 12 residues. Germline V gene lookup returns CDR1 SEHNR and CDR2 FQNEAQ (reference sequence). Trimming pared 4 bases from V and 8 bases from J, leaving 11 bases between. The CDR3 DNA follows: TGTGCCAGCAGCTCTGGACAGCCGGGCTACACCTTC. Translating gives CASSSGQPGYTF.

J is TRBJ2-1 and V is TRBV7-2, with 7 bases aligning to TRBD2. Trimming took 5 bases from V and 7 from J; bases not matched to a gene: 11. This CDR3 comprises 15 residues. Germline CDR1 SGHTA, CDR2 FQGNSA. The CDR3 sequence is CASSPSGPTANEQFF. The CDR3 region has the DNA TGTGCCAGCAGCCCTAGCGGACCCACGGCAAATGAGCAGTTCTTC.

The rearrangement joins TRBV12-3 or TRBV12-4 to TRBJ2-2, with D uncertain. The CDR3 is made up of 13 amino acids. V was clipped by 7 bases and J by 4 bases, with 10 bases between them. DNA for the CDR3: TGTGCCAGCAAGGAAATTGGCACCGGGGAGCTGTTTTTT. Protein product: CASKEIGTGELFF.

This clonotype was counted ten times or more. CDR3 nucleotides: TGTGCCACCAGCGGGCTTAGCGGGGGGACATCCTACAATGAGCAGTTCTTC. It encodes CATSGLSGGTSYNEQFF. This chain links TRBV15 with TRBJ2-1; 10 bases agree with TRBD2. V was pared by 5 bases and J by 1 base, with 8 bases of the junction left unmatched. The CDR3 runs to 17 residues. The germline V gene has CDR1 LNHNV and CDR2 YYDKDF (reference sequence).

The chain employs TRBV20-1 and TRBJ2-3, with D uncertain. Trimming pared 8 bases from V and 6 bases from J, leaving 9 bases between. The CDR3 covers 10 residues. Per the germline V gene, CDR1 is DFQATT and CDR2 is SNEGSKA (reference sequence). The CDR3 DNA follows: TGCAGTACAAGGACGGATACGCAGTATTTT. As protein: CSTRTDTQYF.